This entry lists 9 T cell receptor beta chains sequenced from one sample in a study of regulatory T cells in long-lasting Graves disease. HTBI primers from iRepertoire and Arm-PCR of CDR3 regions yielded the TCR beta libraries. MiXCR, applied by TCRdb to the multiplex PCR reads, yields one record per CDR3 protein. There are 530,000 or so distinct CDR3 sequences in the sample; approximately 15% occur only once, and about 10% lies in the top ten. As for time point: newly diagnosed GD, antithyroid drugs for less than 3 months. The TCR library was made from RNA extracted from PBMCs. These same data were also listed under a study on T cells in Graves' hyperthyroidism and ophthalmopathy.

The material sequenced was peripheral blood mononuclear cells (PBMCs), taken at new diagnosis, from a patient treated with antithyroid drugs. These TCRs come from a man under 40 with Graves disease.

The CDR3 DNA is TGTGCCAGCGGGGCGGGAGGGGACAACGAGCAGTACTTC. Protein: CASGAGGDNEQYF. The V and J genes are TRBV28 and TRBJ2-7; 9 bases match TRBD2. The CDR3 has 13 residues. The V segment lost 8 bases and the J segment 5 bases; nucleotides outside the gene matches: 7. Germline V CDR1 and CDR2: MDHEN, SYDVKM.

This clonotype has more than one count but fewer than ten. V and J are TRBV6-1 and TRBJ2-7, with D tentatively TRBD1 (7 bases). The CDR3 is 15 amino acids. V lost 10 bases, J lost 4 bases, and 23 bases lay in between. Germline V gene lookup returns CDR1 MNHNS and CDR2 SASEGT. CDR3 in DNA: TGTGCCAAAAAAACCCGGAGGGGGCCCCCGTACGAGCAGTACTTC. Translated: CAKKTRRGPPYEQYF.

The CDR3 spells CASSFYGPTVRAYNEQFF. CDR3 sequence (DNA): TGTGCCAGCAGTTTTTACGGCCCGACTGTGAGGGCATACAATGAGCAGTTCTTC. J is TRBJ2-1 and V is TRBV28, with D possibly matching TRBD2 (5 bases). Germline assignment: CDR1 MDHEN and CDR2 SYDVKM. The CDR3 consists of 18 residues. V was clipped by 3 bases and J by 4 bases, with 22 bases between them. Filled out from reference TRBV28 and TRBJ2-1, the complete variable domain reads DVKVTQSSRYLVKRTGEKVFLECVQDMDHENMFWYRQDPGLGLRLIYFSYDVKMKEKGDIPEGYSVSREKKERFSLILESASTNQTSMYLCASSFYGPTVRAYNEQFFGPGTRLTVL.

This clonotype was seen a handful of times. With a much larger clone just one base away, this may be a read error. This rearrangement joins TRBV19 to TRBJ2-5; 12 bases map to TRBD2. There are 15 residues in the CDR3. CDR1 is LNHDA, CDR2 SQIVND, per germline (reference sequence). The CDR3 DNA is TGTGCCAGTAGTGCACTAGCGGGAGGACGAGAGGCCCAGTACTTC. Its protein is CASSALAGGREAQYF.

A few counts support this clonotype. V is TRBV5-1 and J is TRBJ2-2, with D unresolved. V lost 4 bases, J lost 3 bases, and 7 bases lay in between. Germline CDR1 is SGHRS and CDR2 is YFSETQ. The CDR3 sequence is 13 residues long. The CDR3 sequence is CASSASYTGELFF. The DNA for the CDR3 is TGCGCCAGCAGCGCCTCCTACACCGGGGAGCTGTTTTTT.

This clonotype was recorded at least ten times. The chain recombines TRBV11-2 with TRBJ2-7; TRBD2 aligns across 11 bases. The germline CDR1 and CDR2 sequences are SGHAT and FQNNGV. The CDR3 has 14 amino acids. The junction had 3 bases not matched to a gene; V was cut back by 4 bases and J by 4 bases. The CDR3: CASSSRLAGYEQYF. The CDR3 DNA reads TGTGCCAGCAGCTCCCGACTAGCGGGGTACGAGCAGTACTTC.

This clonotype was picked up one time. This chain links TRBV30 with TRBJ1-3; D remains unclear. The CDR3 sequence is 13 residues long. The V and J ends lost 0 bases and 4 bases respectively, with 7 bases between them. The germline gives CDR1 GTSNPN, CDR2 SVGIG (reference sequence). CDR3 coding DNA: TGTGCCTGGAGTGTTGTGGGCGGAAACACCATATATTTT. Residues: CAWSVVGGNTIYF.

This clonotype was observed at least ten times. The chain joins TRBV6-1 to TRBJ2-1; 13 nucleotides agree with TRBD2. J lost 0 bases, V lost 6 bases, and 14 bases had no gene match. The CDR3 sequence is 20 residues long. The germline V gene encodes CDR1 MNHNS and CDR2 SASEGT. The CDR3 spells CASSLYGLAGVPSSYNEQFF. The CDR3, as DNA: TGTGCCAGCAGCTTATACGGACTAGCGGGAGTTCCTAGCTCCTACAATGAGCAGTTCTTC.

This clonotype was recorded at least ten times. DNA of the CDR3: TGCGCCAGCAGCTATGACAGCTCCGACCCTTACGAGCAGTACTTC. Its translation: CASSYDSSDPYEQYF. This chain links TRBV5-1 with TRBJ2-7, with D possibly TRBD1 on 5 matching bases. Germline V gives CDR1 SGHRS, CDR2 YFSETQ. The CDR3 has 15 amino acids. Deletions cut 3 bases from V and 4 bases from J, with 17 bases between.